This T cell receptor beta chain comes out of a study of T cells after yellow fever vaccination. Looking at the study overall: Preparation used SMART-Seq v4 Ultra Low Input for the low-cell-number fractions. Whole-study findings and limits: The secondary response peaked faster, at day 5 versus 15, but was weaker.

TCRdb redid the calling of the 5' RACE reads with MiXCR, one entry per CDR3 protein. The sample yields around 310,000 distinct CDR3 sequences, about 4.5% seen once. This clonotype came up many times. Its antigen remains unknown. V was pared by 1 base and J by 13 bases, with 14 bases between. The CDR3 runs to 14 residues. The germline V gene has CDR1 SGHTA and CDR2 FQGNSA. This chain joins TRBV7-2 and TRBJ1-6; no firm D call. The receptor was derived from a young man who received the YFV17D yellow fever vaccine. The sample here was PBMCs, taken 15 days after the yellow fever booster vaccination. As DNA, the CDR3 is TGTGCCAGCAGCTTAGGCCAGCTTGCTTCCCCCCTCCACTTT. Translating gives CASSLGQLASPLHF. The complete variable domain, with remaining parts taken from reference TRBV7-2 and TRBJ1-6, reads GAGVSQSPSNKVTEKGKDVELRCDPISGHTALYWYRQSLGQGLEFLIYFQGNSAPDKSGLPSDRFSAERTGGSVSTLTIQRTQQEDSAVYLCASSLGQLASPLHFGNGTRLTVT.